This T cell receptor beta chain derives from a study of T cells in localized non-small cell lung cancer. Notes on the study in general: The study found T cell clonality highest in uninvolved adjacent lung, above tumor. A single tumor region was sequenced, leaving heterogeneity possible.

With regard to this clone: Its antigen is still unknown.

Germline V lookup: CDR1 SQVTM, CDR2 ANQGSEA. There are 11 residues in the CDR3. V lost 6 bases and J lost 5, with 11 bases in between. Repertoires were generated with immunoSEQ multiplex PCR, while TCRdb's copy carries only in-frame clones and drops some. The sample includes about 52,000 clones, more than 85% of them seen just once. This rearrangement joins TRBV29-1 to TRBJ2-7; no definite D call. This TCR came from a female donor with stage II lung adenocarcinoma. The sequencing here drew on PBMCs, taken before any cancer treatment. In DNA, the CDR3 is TGCAGCGTCATTGGATCCAACGAGCAGTACTTC. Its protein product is CSVIGSNEQYF.